This TCR beta chain originates from a study of vaccination and CD4 T cells after COVID-19. Study summary: The stimulus for the cells was overlapping spike peptides derived from SARS-CoV-2, HCoV-NL63, HCoV-OC43 and HCoV-229E. The study's findings and limits: Spike mono-reactivity applied to 304 of 307 vaccine-specific clones detected in convalescent patients. Reactive clonotype counts went from median approximately 20 after infection to approximately 38 after vaccination, nonsignificantly.

Time point meaning: late sampling 161 to 241 days after vaccination in a few convalescent patients. The sample's treatment: roughly ten-day PBMC culture with coronavirus spike peptide pools or control peptides (ViraFEST assay). Wells that each held around 2 million PBMCs were cultured with 9.5 to 10 IU/ml IL-2 and 7.5 to 10 ug/ml peptide pools. This clonotype was found a few times. Its antigen remains unidentified. Germline V gives CDR1 DFQATT, CDR2 SNEGSKA (reference sequence). J was trimmed by 0 bases and V by 0 bases; bases with no gene match: 14. The CDR3 runs 19 residues. The assay that was used to sequence DNA from cultured CD4+ T cells was the Oncomine TCR Beta short-read assay. In TCRdb, the PCR reads were re-called with MiXCR into one record per CDR3 protein. Counted here are about 24,000 distinct CDR3 sequences, under 55% occurring once; the ten biggest clones make up over 3.5%.

The clonotype comes from a human donor who had recovered from COVID-19. Material: CD4+ T cells from blood, cultured in vitro, obtained about 7 months after SARS-CoV-2 vaccination. V gene TRBV20-1 combines with J gene TRBJ1-1; 9 positions match TRBD1. CDR3 sequence (DNA): TGCAGTGCTAGAGAGACCACCCCGGGACAGGGATATGTGAACACTGAAGCTTTCTTT. This codes for CSARETTPGQGYVNTEAFF.